The clone carrying this T cell receptor beta chain was seen a few times. Antigen: not known. Using its own MiXCR run on the reads, TCRdb lists one record per CDR3 protein. The table has 740,000 or so distinct CDR3 sequences, less than 40% seen once. This sample is drawn from a study of T cell repertoires in cytomegalovirus infection. Study-wide context: Matching HLA type, along with CMV infection, was indicated by public TCR beta signatures.

Overall study results and limits: The response measured ex vivo was dominated by TCR beta clonotypes (HLA-C-restricted and CMV-specific). Carriage of CMV together with the relevant HLA was identifiable through cumulative public TCR beta family frequency.

The sequence was obtained from a human donor in good health (CMV status not recorded). Some clones in this sample may be carry-over from other donors' samples. The sequenced sample was PBMCs.

Here the CDR3 DNA reads TGTGCCAGCAGCTTACGGGGACAGGTGGTGGACGAGCAGTACTTC. Translated, it gives CASSLRGQVVDEQYF. J is TRBJ2-7 and V is TRBV7-2; 8 positions agree with TRBD1. Trimming cost V 2 bases and J 5 bases; bases outside gene matches: 8. Germline V gives CDR1 SGHTA, CDR2 FQGNSA. The CDR3 sequence is 15 residues long. Complete variable domain (other parts from reference TRBV7-2 and TRBJ2-7): GAGVSQSPSNKVTEKGKDVELRCDPISGHTALYWYRQSLGQGLEFLIYFQGNSAPDKSGLPSDRFSAERTGGSVSTLTIQRTQQEDSAVYLCASSLRGQVVDEQYFGPGTRLTVT.